This T cell receptor (beta chain) was retrieved from a study of T cells in Graves' hyperthyroidism and ophthalmopathy. J was trimmed by 4 bases and V by 10 bases; bases with no gene match: 8. Per the germline V gene, CDR1 is LNHDA and CDR2 is SQIVND (reference sequence). CDR3 length equals 13 residues. The TCR beta CDR3 regions underwent amplification using RNA transcripts as the source. HTBI primers drove first-round RT-PCR of the TCR CDR3. One entry per CDR3 protein results from TCRdb running MiXCR on the multiplex PCR reads. Of about 520,000 distinct CDR3 sequences listed, approximately 25% were seen once; the top ten hold about 11%. Exclusion of a patient resulted from uncontrolled infection, other autoimmune disease, pregnancy or lactation.

The rearrangement joins TRBV19 to TRBJ2-7; TRBD1 agrees at 9 bases. Sequencing used blood. This receptor was taken from a woman aged 25 to 39 with Graves' ophthalmopathy. CDR3 residues: CATATGGTYEQYF. CDR3 bases: TGTGCCACTGCGACAGGGGGTACTTACGAGCAGTACTTC. The variable domain in full, with the rest retrieved from reference TRBV19 and TRBJ2-7, is DGGITQSPKYLFRKEGQNVTLSCEQNLNHDAMYWYRQDPGQGLRLIYYSQIVNDFQKGDIAEGYSVSREKKESFPLTVTSAQKNPTAFYLCATATGGTYEQYFGPGTRLTVT.